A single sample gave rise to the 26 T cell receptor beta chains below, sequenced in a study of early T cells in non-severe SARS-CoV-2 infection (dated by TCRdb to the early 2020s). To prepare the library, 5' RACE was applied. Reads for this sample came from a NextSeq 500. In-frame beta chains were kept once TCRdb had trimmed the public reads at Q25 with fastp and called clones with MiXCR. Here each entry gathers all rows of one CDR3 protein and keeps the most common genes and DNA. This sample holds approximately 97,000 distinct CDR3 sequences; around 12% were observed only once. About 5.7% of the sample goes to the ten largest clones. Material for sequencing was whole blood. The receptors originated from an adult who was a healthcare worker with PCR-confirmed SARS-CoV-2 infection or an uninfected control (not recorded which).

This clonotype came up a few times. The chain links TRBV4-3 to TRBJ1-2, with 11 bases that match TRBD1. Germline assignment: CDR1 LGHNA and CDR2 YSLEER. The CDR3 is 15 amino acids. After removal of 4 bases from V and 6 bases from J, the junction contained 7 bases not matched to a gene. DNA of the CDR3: TGCGCCAGCAGCCCCCGGACAGGGGGCAAGGATGGCTACACCTTC. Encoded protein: CASSPRTGGKDGYTF.

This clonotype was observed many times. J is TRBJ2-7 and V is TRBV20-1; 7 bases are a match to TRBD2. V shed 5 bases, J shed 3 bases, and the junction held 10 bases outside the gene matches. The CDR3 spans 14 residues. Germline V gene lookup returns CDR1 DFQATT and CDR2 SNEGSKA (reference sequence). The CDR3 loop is CSALSGAHHYEQYF. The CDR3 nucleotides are TGCAGTGCTCTCAGCGGGGCCCACCACTACGAGCAGTACTTC.

Written as DNA, the CDR3 is TGTGCCAGCAGTTACTCGGTGCAGATAATGAACCAAGAGACCCAGTACTTC. Translating it yields CASSYSVQIMNQETQYF. The J gene is TRBJ2-5, the V gene TRBV6-6; no definite D call. V dropped 0 bases and J dropped 0 bases, with 14 bases sitting between them. This CDR3 contains 17 residues. Germline-derived CDR1 and CDR2 are MNHNY and SVGAGI (reference sequence).

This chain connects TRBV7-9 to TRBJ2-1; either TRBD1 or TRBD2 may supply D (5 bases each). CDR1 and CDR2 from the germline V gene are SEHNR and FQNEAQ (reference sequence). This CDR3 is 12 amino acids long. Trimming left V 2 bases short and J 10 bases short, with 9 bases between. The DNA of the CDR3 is TGTGCCAGCAGCTTATCGTGGGACGAGCAGTTCTTC. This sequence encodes CASSLSWDEQFF.

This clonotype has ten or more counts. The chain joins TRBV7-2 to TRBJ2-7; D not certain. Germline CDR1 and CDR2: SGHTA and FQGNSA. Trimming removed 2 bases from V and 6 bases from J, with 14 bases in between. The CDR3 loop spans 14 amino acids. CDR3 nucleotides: TGTGCCAGCAGCTTACTTGGAATTACCTTCGAGCAGTACTTC. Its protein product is CASSLLGITFEQYF.

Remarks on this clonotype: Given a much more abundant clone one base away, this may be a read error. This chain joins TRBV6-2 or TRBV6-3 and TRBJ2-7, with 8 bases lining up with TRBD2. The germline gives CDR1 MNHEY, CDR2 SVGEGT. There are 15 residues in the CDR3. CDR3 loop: CTSSYSSGSPYEQYF. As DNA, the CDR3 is TGTACCAGCAGTTACTCGAGCGGGAGCCCCTACGAGCAGTACTTC.

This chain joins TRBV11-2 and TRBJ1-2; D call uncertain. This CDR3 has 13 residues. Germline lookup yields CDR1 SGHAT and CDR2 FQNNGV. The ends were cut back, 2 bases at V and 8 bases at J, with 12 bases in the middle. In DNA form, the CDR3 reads TGTGCCAGCAGCTTAATTGGGCAGAACGGCTACACCTTC. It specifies CASSLIGQNGYTF.

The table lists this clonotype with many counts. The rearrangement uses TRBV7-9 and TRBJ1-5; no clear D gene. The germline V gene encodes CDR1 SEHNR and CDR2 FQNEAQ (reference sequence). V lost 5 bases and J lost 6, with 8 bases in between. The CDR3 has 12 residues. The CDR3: CASSAIGQPQHF. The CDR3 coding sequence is TGTGCCAGCAGCGCTATTGGTCAGCCCCAGCATTTT. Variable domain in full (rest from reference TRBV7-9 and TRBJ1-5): DTGVSQNPRHKITKRGQNVTFRCDPISEHNRLYWYRQTLGQGPEFLTYFQNEAQLEKSRLLSDRFSAERPKGSFSTLEIQRTEQGDSAMYLCASSAIGQPQHFGDGTRLSIL.

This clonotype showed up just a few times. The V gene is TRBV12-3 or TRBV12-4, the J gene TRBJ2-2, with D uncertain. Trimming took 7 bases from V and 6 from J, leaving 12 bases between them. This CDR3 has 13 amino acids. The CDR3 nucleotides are TGTGCCAGCACCCCTCGACATCCCGGGGAGCTGTTTTTT. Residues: CASTPRHPGELFF.

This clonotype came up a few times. The CDR3: CSARRQNYGYTF. The CDR3 DNA is TGCAGTGCTAGACGACAGAACTATGGCTACACCTTC. The chain recombines TRBV20-1 with TRBJ1-2, with D perhaps matching TRBD1 (5 bases). This CDR3 is 12 amino acids long. Germline V lookup: CDR1 DFQATT, CDR2 SNEGSKA (reference sequence). V gave up 2 bases and J gave up 2 bases, with 6 bases separating them.

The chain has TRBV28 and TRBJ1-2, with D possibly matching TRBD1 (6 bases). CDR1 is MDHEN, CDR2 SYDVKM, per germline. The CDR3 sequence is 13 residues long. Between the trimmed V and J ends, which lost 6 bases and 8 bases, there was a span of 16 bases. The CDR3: CASRPGQFMGYTF. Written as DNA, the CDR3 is TGTGCCAGCAGACCCGGACAGTTTATGGGCTACACCTTC.

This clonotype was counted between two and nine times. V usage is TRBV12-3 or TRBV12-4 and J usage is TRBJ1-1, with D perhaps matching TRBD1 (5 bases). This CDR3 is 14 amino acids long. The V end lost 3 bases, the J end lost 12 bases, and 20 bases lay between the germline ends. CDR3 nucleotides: TGTGCCAGCAGTTTCAATGGTCTTGGAGCAGGGCCTTTCTTT. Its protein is CASSFNGLGAGPFF.

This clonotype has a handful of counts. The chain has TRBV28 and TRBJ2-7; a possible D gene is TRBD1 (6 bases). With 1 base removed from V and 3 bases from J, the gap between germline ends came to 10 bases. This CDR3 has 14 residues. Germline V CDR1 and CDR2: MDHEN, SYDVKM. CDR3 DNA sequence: TGTGCCAGCAGTTTATTTGGGGGCTTCTACGAGCAGTACTTC. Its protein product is CASSLFGGFYEQYF. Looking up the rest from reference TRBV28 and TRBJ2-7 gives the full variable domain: DVKVTQSSRYLVKRTGEKVFLECVQDMDHENMFWYRQDPGLGLRLIYFSYDVKMKEKGDIPEGYSVSREKKERFSLILESASTNQTSMYLCASSLFGGFYEQYFGPGTRLTVT.

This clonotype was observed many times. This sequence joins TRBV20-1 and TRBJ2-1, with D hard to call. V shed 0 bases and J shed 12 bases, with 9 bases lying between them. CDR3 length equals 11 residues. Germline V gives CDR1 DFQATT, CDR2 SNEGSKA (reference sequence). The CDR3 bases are TGCAGTGCTAGAGAGGTTACTCTGCAGTTCTTC. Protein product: CSAREVTLQFF.

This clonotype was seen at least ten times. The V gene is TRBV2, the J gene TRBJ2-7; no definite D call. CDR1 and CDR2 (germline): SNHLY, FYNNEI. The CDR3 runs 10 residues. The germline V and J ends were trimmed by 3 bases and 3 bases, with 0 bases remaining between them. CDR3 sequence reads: CASSDYEQYF. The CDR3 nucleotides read TGTGCCAGCAGTGACTACGAGCAGTACTTC. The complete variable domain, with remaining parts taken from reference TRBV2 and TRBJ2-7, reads EPEVTQTPSHQVTQMGQEVILRCVPISNHLYFYWYRQILGQKVEFLVSFYNNEISEKSEIFDDQFSVERPDGSNFTLKIRSTKLEDSAMYFCASSDYEQYFGPGTRLTVT.

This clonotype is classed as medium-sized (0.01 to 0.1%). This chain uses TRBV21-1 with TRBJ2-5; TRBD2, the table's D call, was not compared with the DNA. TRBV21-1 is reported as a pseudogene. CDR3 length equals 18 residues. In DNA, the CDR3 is TGTGCCAGCAGCAAAGCGCCTACTAGCGGGAGGTCCCAAGAGACCCAGTACTTC. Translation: CASSKAPTSGRSQETQYF.

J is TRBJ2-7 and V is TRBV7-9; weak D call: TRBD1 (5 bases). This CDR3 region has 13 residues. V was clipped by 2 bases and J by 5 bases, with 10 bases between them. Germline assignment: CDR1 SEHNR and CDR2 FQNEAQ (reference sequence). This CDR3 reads CASSLLSRDEQYF. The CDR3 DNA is TGTGCCAGCAGCTTATTATCCAGGGACGAGCAGTACTTC.

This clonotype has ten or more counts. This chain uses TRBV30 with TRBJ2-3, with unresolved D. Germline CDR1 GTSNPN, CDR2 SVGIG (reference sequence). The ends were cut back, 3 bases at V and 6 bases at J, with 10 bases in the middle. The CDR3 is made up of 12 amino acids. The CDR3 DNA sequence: TGTGCCTGGAGCCCCGGATCCGATACGCAGTATTTT. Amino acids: CAWSPGSDTQYF.

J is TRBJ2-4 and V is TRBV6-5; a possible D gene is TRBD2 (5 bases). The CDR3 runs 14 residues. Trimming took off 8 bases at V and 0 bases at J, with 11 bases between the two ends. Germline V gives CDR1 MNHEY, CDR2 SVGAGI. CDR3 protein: CASWPSGAKNIQYF. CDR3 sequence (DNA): TGTGCCAGCTGGCCGAGCGGAGCCAAAAACATTCAGTACTTC.

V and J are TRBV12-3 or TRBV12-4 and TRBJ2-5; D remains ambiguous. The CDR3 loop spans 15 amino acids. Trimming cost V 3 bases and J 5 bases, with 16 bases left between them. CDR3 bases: TGTGCCAGCAGTTTCATTGGAGTCAGGAAGGAGACCCAGTACTTC. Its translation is CASSFIGVRKETQYF.

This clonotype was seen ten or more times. The CDR3 reads CASGGVLSTDTQYF. CDR3 coding DNA: TGTGCCAGCGGAGGGGTACTGAGCACAGATACGCAGTATTTT. The V and J genes are TRBV6-2 or TRBV6-3 and TRBJ2-3; a weak D match, TRBD2 (6 bases). In germline, CDR1 is MNHEY, CDR2 SVGEGT. V was cut by 8 bases and J by 0 bases, with 12 bases left in between. The CDR3 sequence is 14 residues long.

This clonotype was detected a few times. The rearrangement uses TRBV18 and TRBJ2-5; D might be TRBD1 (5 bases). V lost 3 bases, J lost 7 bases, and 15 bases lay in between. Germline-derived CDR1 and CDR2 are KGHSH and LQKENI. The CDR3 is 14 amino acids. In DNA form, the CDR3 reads TGTGCCAGCTCACCGACAGAGATATCGGGGACCCAGTACTTC. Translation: CASSPTEISGTQYF. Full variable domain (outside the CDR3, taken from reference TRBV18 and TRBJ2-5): NAGVMQNPRHLVRRRGQEARLRCSPMKGHSHVYWYRQLPEEGLKFMVYLQKENIIDESGMPKERFSAEFPKEGPSILRIQQVVRGDSAAYFCASSPTEISGTQYFGPGTRLLVL.

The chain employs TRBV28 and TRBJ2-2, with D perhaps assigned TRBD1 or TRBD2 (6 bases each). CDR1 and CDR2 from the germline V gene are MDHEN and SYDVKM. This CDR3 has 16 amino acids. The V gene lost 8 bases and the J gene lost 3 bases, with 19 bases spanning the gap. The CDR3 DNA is TGTGCCAGCTTGATGGGGGGCCTGTTGGACACCGGGGAGCTGTTTTTT. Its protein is CASLMGGLLDTGELFF.

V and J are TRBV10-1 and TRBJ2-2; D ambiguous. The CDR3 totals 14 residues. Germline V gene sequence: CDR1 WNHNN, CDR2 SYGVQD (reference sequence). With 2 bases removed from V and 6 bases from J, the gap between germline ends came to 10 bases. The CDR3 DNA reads TGCGCCAGCAGTGAGGACCCCCTCTCCGGGGAGCTGTTTTTT. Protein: CASSEDPLSGELFF.

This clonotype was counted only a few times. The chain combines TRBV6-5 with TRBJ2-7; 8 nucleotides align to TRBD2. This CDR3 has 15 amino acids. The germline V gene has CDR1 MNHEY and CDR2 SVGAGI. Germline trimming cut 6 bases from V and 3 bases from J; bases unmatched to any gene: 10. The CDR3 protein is CASRLNRGGSYEQYF. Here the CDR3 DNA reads TGTGCCAGCAGACTAAACCGGGGGGGGAGCTACGAGCAGTACTTC.

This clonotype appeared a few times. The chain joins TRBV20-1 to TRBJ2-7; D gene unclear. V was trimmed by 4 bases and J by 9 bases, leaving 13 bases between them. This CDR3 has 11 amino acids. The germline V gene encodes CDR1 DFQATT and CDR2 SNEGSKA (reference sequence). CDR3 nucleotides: TGCAGTGCTACCACCGGTGGATGGCAGTACTTC. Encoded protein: CSATTGGWQYF.